This TCR beta chain was sequenced for a study of blood T cell repertoires in COVID-19. Clones were sequenced by immunoSEQ multiplex PCR, and TCRdb holds only the in-frame ones, with some missing. This sample carries under 150,000 clones, roughly 90% of them seen once, and the ten largest clones take under 2.5%. The length of the CDR3 is 15 residues. V was cut by 0 bases and J by 0 bases, with 7 bases left in between. Germline V gene data show CDR1 as SGDLS and CDR2 as YYNGEE. The sequenced material came from PBMCs or T cells enriched from blood (not recorded which). The receptor's source is a woman aged 45-65 years who had recovered from COVID-19. The genes are TRBV9 and TRBJ2-1, with D hard to call. CDR3 residues: CASSVGRSSYNEQFF. Written as DNA, the CDR3 is TGTGCCAGCAGCGTAGGCAGAAGCTCCTACAATGAGCAGTTCTTC.